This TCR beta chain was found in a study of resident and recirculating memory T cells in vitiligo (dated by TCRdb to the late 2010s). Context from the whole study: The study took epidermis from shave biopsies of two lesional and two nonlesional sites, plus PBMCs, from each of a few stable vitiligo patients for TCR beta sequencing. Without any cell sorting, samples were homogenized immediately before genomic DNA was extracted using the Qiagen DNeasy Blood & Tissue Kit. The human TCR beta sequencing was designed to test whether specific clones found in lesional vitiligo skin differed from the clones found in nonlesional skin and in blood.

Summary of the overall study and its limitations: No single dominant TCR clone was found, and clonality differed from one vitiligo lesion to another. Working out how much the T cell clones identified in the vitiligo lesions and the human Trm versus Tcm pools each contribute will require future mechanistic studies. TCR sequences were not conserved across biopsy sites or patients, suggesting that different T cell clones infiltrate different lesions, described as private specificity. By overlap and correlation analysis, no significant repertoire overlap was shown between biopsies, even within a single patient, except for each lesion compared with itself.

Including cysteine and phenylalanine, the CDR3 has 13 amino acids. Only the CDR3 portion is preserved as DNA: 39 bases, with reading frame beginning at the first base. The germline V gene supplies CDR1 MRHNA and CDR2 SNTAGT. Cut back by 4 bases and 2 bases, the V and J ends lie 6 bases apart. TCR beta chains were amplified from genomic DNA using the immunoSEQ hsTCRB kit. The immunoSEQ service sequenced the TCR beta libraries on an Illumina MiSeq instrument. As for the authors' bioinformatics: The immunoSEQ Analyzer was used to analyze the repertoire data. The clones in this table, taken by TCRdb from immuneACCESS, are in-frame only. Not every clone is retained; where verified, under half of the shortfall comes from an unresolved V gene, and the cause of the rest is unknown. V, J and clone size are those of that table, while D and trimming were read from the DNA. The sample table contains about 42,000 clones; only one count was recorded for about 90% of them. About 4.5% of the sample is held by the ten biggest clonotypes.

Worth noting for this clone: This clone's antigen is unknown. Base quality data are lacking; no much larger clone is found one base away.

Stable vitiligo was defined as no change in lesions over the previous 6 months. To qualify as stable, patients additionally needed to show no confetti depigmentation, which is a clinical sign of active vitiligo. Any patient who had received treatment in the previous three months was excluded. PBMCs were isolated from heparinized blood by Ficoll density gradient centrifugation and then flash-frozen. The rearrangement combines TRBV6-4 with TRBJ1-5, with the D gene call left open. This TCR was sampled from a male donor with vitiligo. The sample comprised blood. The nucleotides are TGTGCCAGCAGTGTGGAGGGCAATCAGCCCCAGCATTTT. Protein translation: CASSVEGNQPQHF.